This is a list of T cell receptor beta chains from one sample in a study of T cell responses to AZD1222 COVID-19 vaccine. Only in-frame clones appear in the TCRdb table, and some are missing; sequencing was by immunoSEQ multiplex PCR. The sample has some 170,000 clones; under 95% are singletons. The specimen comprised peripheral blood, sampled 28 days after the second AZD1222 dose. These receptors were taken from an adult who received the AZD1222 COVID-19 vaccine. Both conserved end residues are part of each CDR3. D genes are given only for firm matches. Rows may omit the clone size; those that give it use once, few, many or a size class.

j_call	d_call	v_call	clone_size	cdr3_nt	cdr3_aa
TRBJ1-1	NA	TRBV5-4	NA	TGTGCCAGCAGCTTGGGTAGGGCGGAGTCGAACACTGAAGCTTTCTTT	CASSLGRAESNTEAFF
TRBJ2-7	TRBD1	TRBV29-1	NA	TGCAGCATAACCGGGACAGGGTCATCCTACGAGCAGTACTTC	CSITGTGSSYEQYF
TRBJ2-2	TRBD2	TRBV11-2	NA	TGTGCCAGCAGCCCATTAGCGGGAGCCGGCACCGGGGAGCTGTTTTTT	CASSPLAGAGTGELFF
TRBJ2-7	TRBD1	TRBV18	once	TGTGCCAGCTCACGGACAGGGGGCTACAACGAGCAGTACTTC	CASSRTGGYNEQYF
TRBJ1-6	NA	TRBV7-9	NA	TGTGCCAGCAGCCTGGGGGTGTCCTCGAGATATAATTCACCCCTCCACTTT	CASSLGVSSRYNSPLHF
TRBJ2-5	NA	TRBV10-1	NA	TGCGCCAGCAGTGAGCCGAAGGAGGGCCGCGGAGAGACCCAGTACTTC	CASSEPKEGRGETQYF
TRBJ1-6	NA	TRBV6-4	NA	TGTGCCAGCAGTGACAATGGGGTTCCGAATTCACCCCTCCACTTT	CASSDNGVPNSPLHF
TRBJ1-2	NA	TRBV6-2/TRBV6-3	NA	TGTGCCAGCAGTGACCTGCCCCGGACCGGTCCCTATGGCTACACCTTC	CASSDLPRTGPYGYTF
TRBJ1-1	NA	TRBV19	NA	TGTGCCAGTAGTACGACCCCTTCGACTGAAGCTTTCTTT	CASSTTPSTEAFF
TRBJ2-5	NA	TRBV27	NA	TGTGCCAGCAGCTTCGGCCGGGCGGAGACCCAGTACTTC	CASSFGRAETQYF
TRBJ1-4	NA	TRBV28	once	TGTGCCAGCAGTTTAGTAGGGGAAAAACTGTTTTTT	CASSLVGEKLFF
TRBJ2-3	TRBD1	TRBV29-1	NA	TGCAGCGTTGTAACAGGGGTGGGCACAGATACGCAGTATTTT	CSVVTGVGTDTQYF
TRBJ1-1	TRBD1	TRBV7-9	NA	TGTGCCAGCAGATTGGGACAGGGGAGATCGAACACTGAAGCTTTCTTT	CASRLGQGRSNTEAFF
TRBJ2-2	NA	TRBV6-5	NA	TGTGCCAGCAGCTCGACCATCGGGGAGCTGTTTTTT	CASSSTIGELFF
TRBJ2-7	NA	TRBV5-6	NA	TGTGCCAGCAGCTTGACAGAATCCTACGAGCAGTACTTC	CASSLTESYEQYF
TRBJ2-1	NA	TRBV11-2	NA	TGTGCCAGCAGCTTAATTAAGGGAGACTCCGACAATGAGCAGTTCTTC	CASSLIKGDSDNEQFF
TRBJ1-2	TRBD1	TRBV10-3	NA	TGTGCCATCAGTGGACAGGGGGACTATGGCTACACCTTC	CAISGQGDYGYTF
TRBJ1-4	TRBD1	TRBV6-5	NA	TGTGCCAGCAGTCACGGACAGGGTAATGAAAAACTGTTTTTT	CASSHGQGNEKLFF
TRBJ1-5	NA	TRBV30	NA	TGTGCCTGGAGCGGGGGGACTAGCAATCAGCCCCAGCATTTT	CAWSGGTSNQPQHF
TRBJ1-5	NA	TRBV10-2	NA	TGCGCCAGCAGTTGGGACAGCAATCAGCCCCAGCATTTT	CASSWDSNQPQHF
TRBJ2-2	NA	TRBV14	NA	TGTGCCAGCAGCCAACCCGGCTACAGGGAAAAAGGAGCCGGGGAGCTGTTTTTT	CASSQPGYREKGAGELFF
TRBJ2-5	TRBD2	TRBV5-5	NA	TGTGCCAGCAGCCCAGGGACTAGCGGTTGGCGGGAGACCCAGTACTTC	CASSPGTSGWRETQYF
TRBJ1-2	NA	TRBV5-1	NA	TGCGCCAGCAGCCTCATCCGGGAATATGGCTACACCTTC	CASSLIREYGYTF
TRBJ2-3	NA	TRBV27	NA	TGTGCCAGCGGGAGCACAGATACGCAGTATTTT	CASGSTDTQYF
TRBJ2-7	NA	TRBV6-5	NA	TGTGCCAGCGGGTGGGGTCAGGCCGTCTACGAGCAGTACTTC	CASGWGQAVYEQYF
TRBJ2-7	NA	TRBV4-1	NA	TGCGCCAGCAGCCAAGACGTACAGCGCACCTACGAGCAGTACTTC	CASSQDVQRTYEQYF
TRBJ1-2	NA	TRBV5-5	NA	TGTGCCAGCAGGCGTTGGACTGGAATGGCTAACTATGGCTACACCTTC	CASRRWTGMANYGYTF
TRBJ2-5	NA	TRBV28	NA	TGTGCCAGCAGACTTAGGACCGCCCTAGAGACCCAGTACTTC	CASRLRTALETQYF
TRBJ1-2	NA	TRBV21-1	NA	TGTGCCAGCACCAACGTACAGGGACGGTATGGCTACACCTTC	CASTNVQGRYGYTF
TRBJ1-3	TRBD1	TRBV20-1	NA	TGCAGTGCTAGTTCAGGGGGACCTTCCGGAAACACCATATATTTT	CSASSGGPSGNTIYF
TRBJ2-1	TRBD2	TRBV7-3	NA	TGTGCCAGCAGCGAAGCCGGGACTAGCGCTGAGCAGTTCTTC	CASSEAGTSAEQFF
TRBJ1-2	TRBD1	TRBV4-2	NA	TGTGCCAGCAGCTCCTGGGACAGAAACTATGGCTACACCTTC	CASSSWDRNYGYTF
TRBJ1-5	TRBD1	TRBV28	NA	TGTGCCAGCAGTTTACCGGGACAGGGGAATCAGCCCCAGCATTTT	CASSLPGQGNQPQHF
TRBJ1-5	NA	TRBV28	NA	TGTGCCAGCAGTCACCAGGGAGGGGGGCCCAATCAGCCCCAGCATTTT	CASSHQGGGPNQPQHF
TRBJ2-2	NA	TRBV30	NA	TGTGCCTGGAGTGACAGTCCGAACACCGGGGAGCTGTTTTTT	CAWSDSPNTGELFF
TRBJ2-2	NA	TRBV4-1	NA	TGCGCCAGCAGACCCCTTGGGCTCACGTACACCGGGGAGCTGTTTTTT	CASRPLGLTYTGELFF
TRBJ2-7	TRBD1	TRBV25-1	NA	TGTGCCAGCAATCCACCCGGGACAGCCTACGAGCAGTACTTC	CASNPPGTAYEQYF
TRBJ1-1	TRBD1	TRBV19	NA	TGTGCCAGTAGGGGACAGGGGGCCGGCACTGAAGCTTTCTTT	CASRGQGAGTEAFF
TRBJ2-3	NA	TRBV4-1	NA	TGCGCCAGCGGACGGTCGGGCACAGATACGCAGTATTTT	CASGRSGTDTQYF
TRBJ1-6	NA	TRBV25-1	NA	TGTGCCAGCAGTGACAGGGGCGATTCACCCCTCCACTTT	CASSDRGDSPLHF
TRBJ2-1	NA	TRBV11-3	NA	TGTGCCAGCAGCTCGCCTTGGGGGCGGGGAGACGTTTCTGAGCAGTTCTTC	CASSSPWGRGDVSEQFF
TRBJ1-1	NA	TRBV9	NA	TGTGCCAGCAGCGTAGGACTCAGGAACACTGAAGCTTTCTTT	CASSVGLRNTEAFF
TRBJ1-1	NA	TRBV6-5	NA	TGTGCCAGCATGGGACTGGGTGTTAACACTGAAGCTTTCTTT	CASMGLGVNTEAFF
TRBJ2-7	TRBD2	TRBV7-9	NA	TGTGCCAGCAGCCCAAGGACTAGCGGCTACGAGCAGTACTTC	CASSPRTSGYEQYF
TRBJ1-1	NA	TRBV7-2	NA	TGTGCCAGCAGCTTGACAGTTCTGAACACTGAAGCTTTCTTT	CASSLTVLNTEAFF
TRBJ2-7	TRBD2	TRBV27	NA	TGTGCCAGCAGTTTACTTGCGGGAGGCGGGTACGAGCAGTACTTC	CASSLLAGGGYEQYF
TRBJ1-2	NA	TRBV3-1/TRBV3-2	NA	TGTGCCAGCAGCCAAGAGTTCAAGGGGGTAGGTATTTTCTATGGCTACACCTTC	CASSQEFKGVGIFYGYTF
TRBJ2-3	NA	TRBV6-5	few	TGTGCCAGCAGGAGGGACTTCACAGATACGCAGTATTTT	CASRRDFTDTQYF
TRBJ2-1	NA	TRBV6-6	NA	TGTGCCAGCAGTTACATCGCGGGGCTGGAGCAGTTCTTC	CASSYIAGLEQFF
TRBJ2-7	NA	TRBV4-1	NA	TGCGCCAGCAGCCAAATCTTGGACAGACCGTACGAGCAGTACTTC	CASSQILDRPYEQYF
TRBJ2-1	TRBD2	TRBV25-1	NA	TGTGCCAGCAGTGAGACCTTCGGGACTAGCCTCAGCAATGAGCAGTTCTTC	CASSETFGTSLSNEQFF
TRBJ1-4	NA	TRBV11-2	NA	TGTGCCAGCAGCTTATGGGCCCCAAGGGAAAAACTGTTTTTT	CASSLWAPREKLFF
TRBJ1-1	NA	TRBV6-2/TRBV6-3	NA	TGTGCCAGCAGTTACTCAAGGACAAACACTGAAGCTTTCTTT	CASSYSRTNTEAFF
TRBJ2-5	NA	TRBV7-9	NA	TGTGCCAGCAGCTTGTTTGGGGAGACCCAGTACTTC	CASSLFGETQYF
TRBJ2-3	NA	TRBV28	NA	TGTGCCAGCAGTCCGAGGCAGCCCACAGATACGCAGTATTTT	CASSPRQPTDTQYF